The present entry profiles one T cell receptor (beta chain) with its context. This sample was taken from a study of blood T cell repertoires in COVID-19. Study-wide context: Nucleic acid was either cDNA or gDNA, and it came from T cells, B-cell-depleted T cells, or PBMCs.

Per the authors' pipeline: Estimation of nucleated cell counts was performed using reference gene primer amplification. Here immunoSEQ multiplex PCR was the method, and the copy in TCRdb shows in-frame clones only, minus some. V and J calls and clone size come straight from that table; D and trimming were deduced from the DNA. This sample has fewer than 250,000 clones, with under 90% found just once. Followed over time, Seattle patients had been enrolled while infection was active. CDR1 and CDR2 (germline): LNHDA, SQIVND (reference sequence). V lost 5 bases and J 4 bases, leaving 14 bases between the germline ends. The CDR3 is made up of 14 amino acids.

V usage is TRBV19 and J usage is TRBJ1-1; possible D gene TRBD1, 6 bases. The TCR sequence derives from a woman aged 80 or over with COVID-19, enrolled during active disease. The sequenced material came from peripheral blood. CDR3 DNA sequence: TGTGCCAGTAGTTTGACAGGCTCCGTCACTGAAGCTTTCTTT. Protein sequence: CASSLTGSVTEAFF.